This is a list of T cell receptor beta chains from one sample in a study of blood T cell repertoires in COVID-19. TCRdb keeps only in-frame clones here, not all; method: immunoSEQ multiplex PCR. The sample has around 250,000 clones, roughly four fifths seen once. Sample: peripheral blood. The origin of the receptors is a man aged 25 to 40 who had recovered from COVID-19. CDR3s include the opening cysteine and the closing phenylalanine or tryptophan. Fields, in order: clone size, V gene, CDR3 protein. Size tells how often a clone was seen (once, few, many) or the class of an expanded clone, and some rows leave it out.

>-|TRBV19
CASSGGLAGGPGETQYF
>-|TRBV6-5
CASRFTGVWAEAFF
>-|TRBV10-1
CASSESTGPDTQYF
>-|TRBV9
CASSEDGTAATNEKLFF
>-|TRBV2
CASREQGAGNEKLFF
>-|TRBV3-1/TRBV3-2
CASSQGPTIPYSPLHF
>-|TRBV18
CASSPRGNEKLFF
>-|TRBV2
CASSVLDRVWAAFF
>once|TRBV4-1
CASSPLGRDNEQFF
>-|TRBV7-9
CASSYFQETQYF
>-|TRBV5-5
CASSLTGEGYYGYTF
>-|TRBV10-1
CASSLYRGNEQFF
>-|TRBV7-9
CATRGRRGKTDTQYF
>-|TRBV11-2
CASSPIQGAGGELFF
>-|TRBV5-5
CASSLRAVDEKLFF
>-|TRBV21-1
CASSKSGEVTEAFF
>many|TRBV6-6
CASSYSQGRETQYF
>-|TRBV24-1
CATEASGTAGEGANVLTF